This T cell receptor (beta chain) is from a study of early T cells in non-severe SARS-CoV-2 infection. Study-wide context: RNA in bulk from unsorted whole blood was sequenced, and chains were unpaired.

As concerns this clonotype: Antigen unknown.

General study results and limits: VDJdb matching skewed toward anti-spike CD8 responses, missing private and CD4 specificities.

Germline assignment: CDR1 DFQATT and CDR2 SNEGSKA (reference sequence). Trimming removed 2 bases from V and 0 bases from J; junction bases left unmatched: 8. CDR3 length: 17 amino acids. Individual cDNA molecules received unique molecular identifiers during library preparation. MiXCR, applied by TCRdb to the 5' RACE reads, yields one record per CDR3 protein. The profile shows tens of thousands of distinct CDR3 sequences, 10% of them singletons. The chain links TRBV20-1 to TRBJ2-7; 12 bases fit TRBD2. Sequences were derived from whole blood, sampled at baseline. The TCR was taken from an adult who was a healthcare worker with PCR-confirmed SARS-CoV-2 infection or an uninfected control (not recorded which). Here the CDR3 DNA reads TGCAGTGCTAGACTAGCGGGAGGGCCTTCTTACTCCTACGAGCAGTACTTC. Translation gives CSARLAGGPSYSYEQYF.